This T cell receptor (beta chain) was identified in a study of post-analysis software for immune sequencing data. Study information: Relapsing-remitting, secondary progressive and progressive-relapsing courses of multiple sclerosis were included.

Prepared TCR beta cDNA libraries contained unique molecular identifiers. Input of roughly 0.9 to 11 million T cells yielded a few hundred thousand cDNA molecules. In TCRdb, the PCR reads were re-called with MiXCR into one record per CDR3 protein. The repertoire includes over 700,000 distinct CDR3 sequences, roughly 30% of them detected once, and roughly 0.57% sits in the top ten. As regards this clonotype: What it recognizes is unknown. Germline is not matched at one junction end, which may reflect a read error.

Study outcomes and limitations: People with multiple sclerosis had a significantly lower normalized Chao1 diversity than controls did. Four to six TRBV segments (TRBV5-6, TRBV5-1 and TRBV20-1 among them) occurred more frequently in patients than in controls. Pronounced co-clustering by F measure was evident among identically batched samples.

Germline assignment: CDR1 SGHTA and CDR2 FQGNSA. CDR3 length: 14 amino acids. Material for sequencing was blood. The rearrangement uses TRBV7-2 and TRBJ2-7; no reliable D call. The TCR comes from a girl aged 10 to 17 with multiple sclerosis. The CDR3, as DNA: TGTGCCAGCAGCTTAGTACAGAGCTCCTACGAGCAGGACTTC. Protein sequence: CASSLVQSSYEQDF.